This TCR beta chain is drawn from a study of cytomegalovirus exposure and HLA in healthy donors. Study findings and constraints: Confirmation in vitro established that a few CMV-associated chains were specific for CMV antigens.

Primers included in the PCR were 60 Vbeta and 13 Jbeta primers. Produced via immunoSEQ multiplex PCR; TCRdb's table is partial and in-frame only. The table for this sample gives about 48,000 clones. CDR3 size: 14 residues. After removal of 2 bases from V and 10 bases from J, the junction contained 7 bases not matched to a gene. The germline V gene has CDR1 MRHNA and CDR2 SNTAGT. The donors comprised healthy bone marrow donors. Regarding this clone: Its antigen remains unidentified.

The sample was PBMCs. The receptor was derived from a male donor in good health and CMV-seropositive. The rearrangement links TRBV6-4 to TRBJ2-1; TRBD1 matches at 8 bases. CDR3 nucleotides: TGTGCCAGCAGTGACACCGACAGGGGAGGCGAGCAGTTCTTC. Translated: CASSDTDRGGEQFF.